This TCR beta chain was documented in a study of cytomegalovirus exposure and HLA in healthy donors. Germline V gene sequence: CDR1 SQVTM, CDR2 ANQGSEA. Unmatched junction bases numbered 9, after V lost 6 bases and J lost 5 bases. The CDR3 consists of 14 residues. The PCR ran on 60 Vbeta and 13 Jbeta primers. As originally analysed: Approximately 9.9 million of about 80 million unique TCR beta chains were shared, per a later count. Using immunoSEQ multiplex PCR, the repertoire was profiled, and TCRdb retains in-frame clones only, with some absent. The V and J calls and clone size are taken from that table; D and trimming were inferred from the DNA. The profile shows fewer than 30,000 clones, 62% of them singletons. As concerns this clone: Antigen unknown.

Notes on the study in general: A few CMV-associated chains proved CMV antigen-specific in vitro.

The sample comprised PBMCs. This TCR was recovered from a male donor in good health and CMV-seropositive. This chain connects TRBV29-1 to TRBJ1-5, with TRBD1 matching 8 bases. The CDR3 sequence: CSVGVGTGDQPQHF. CDR3 nucleotide sequence: TGCAGCGTGGGGGTTGGGACAGGTGATCAGCCCCAGCATTTT.